The rows below give T cell receptor beta chains drawn from one sample of a study of blood T cell repertoires in COVID-19. Libraries were prepared by immunoSEQ multiplex PCR; TCRdb keeps only in-frame clonotypes and omits some of them. The sample lists about 81,000 clones, 82% occurring once. Sequencing was carried out using peripheral blood. These receptors were obtained from a human donor in a cohort sampled during active COVID-19. The CDR3 runs from the conserved cysteine through the conserved F or W. A D gene is named only where the DNA matches it firmly. Clone size, where shown, is once, few, many, or a class for clones that have expanded.

J	D	size	V	CDR3	DNA
TRBJ1-2	TRBD1	.	TRBV30	CAWSTTGGMGGYTF	TGTGCCTGGAGTACCACAGGGGGAATGGGCGGCTACACCTTC
TRBJ2-7	.	.	TRBV5-5	CASSLQGFVRYEQYF	TGTGCCAGCAGCCTTCAGGGGTTCGTACGGTACGAGCAGTACTTC
TRBJ2-5	.	.	TRBV3-1/TRBV3-2	CASSQERSQYF	TGTGCCAGCAGCCAAGAGCGGTCCCAGTACTTC
TRBJ2-3	.	.	TRBV5-1	CASSVRGGVRTDTQYF	TGCGCCAGCAGCGTAAGAGGAGGGGTGCGCACAGATACGCAGTATTTT
TRBJ1-1	.	once	TRBV3-1/TRBV3-2	CASSHRQEAFF	TGTGCCAGCAGCCACCGACAAGAAGCTTTCTTT
TRBJ1-5	TRBD1	few	TRBV10-1	CASSERCGTGQGNQPQHF	TGCGCCAGCAGTGAGAGGTGCGGGACGGGACAGGGTAATCAGCCCCAGCATTTT
TRBJ1-4	TRBD1	once	TRBV11-2	CASSPVWTGLFGTNEKLFF	TGTGCCAGCAGCCCGGTCTGGACAGGCCTTTTCGGAACTAATGAAAAACTGTTTTTT
TRBJ1-2	.	.	TRBV28	CASSHYRVDGYTF	TGTGCCAGCAGCCACTACAGGGTGGATGGCTACACCTTC
TRBJ1-2	.	.	TRBV9	CASSVRGGHNGYTF	TGTGCCAGCAGCGTAAGAGGAGGCCATAATGGCTACACCTTC
TRBJ1-2	.	.	TRBV29-1	CSVEDPQNYGYTF	TGCAGCGTTGAAGATCCCCAGAACTATGGCTACACCTTC
TRBJ1-2	.	.	TRBV11-2	CASSLGRAVGGYTF	TGTGCCAGCAGCTTAGGGCGGGCCGTGGGTGGCTACACCTTC
TRBJ1-2	.	few	TRBV10-2	CASSAGYGYTF	TGCGCCAGCAGTGCAGGTTATGGCTACACCTTC
TRBJ1-5	.	.	TRBV29-1	CSVGGQNQPQHF	TGCAGCGTTGGTGGACAGAATCAGCCCCAGCATTTT
TRBJ2-3	TRBD1	.	TRBV7-2	CASRRDRGSTDTQYF	TGTGCCAGCAGGAGGGACAGGGGAAGCACAGATACGCAGTATTTT
TRBJ1-2	.	.	TRBV19	CASTHGVPTGGYTF	TGTGCCAGTACCCACGGAGTTCCAACAGGCGGCTACACCTTC
TRBJ2-7	.	.	TRBV24-1	CATSATEGIPDSTRQYF	TGTGCCACCAGTGCCACTGAAGGGATACCGGACAGTACGAGGCAGTACTTC
TRBJ1-4	TRBD1	.	TRBV19	CASSLRQGSNEKLFF	TGTGCCAGTAGTTTAAGACAGGGTTCTAATGAAAAACTGTTTTTT
TRBJ2-7	TRBD1	.	TRBV7-9	CASSPRQGRVYEQYF	TGTGCCAGCAGCCCGAGACAGGGGCGGGTCTACGAGCAGTACTTC
TRBJ2-7	.	.	TRBV6-2/TRBV6-3	CASSYRLQASSYEQYF	TGTGCCAGCAGTTACCGGTTACAGGCTTCCTCCTACGAGCAGTACTTC
TRBJ1-1	TRBD1	.	TRBV5-1	CASSLSGGPVTEAFF	TGCGCCAGCAGCTTGTCAGGGGGGCCGGTCACTGAAGCTTTCTTT
TRBJ2-7	.	.	TRBV3-1/TRBV3-2	CASSQDGGPPEQYF	TGTGCCAGCAGCCAAGATGGAGGGCCCCCCGAGCAGTACTTC
TRBJ2-1	.	.	TRBV3-1/TRBV3-2	CASSQAVSEQFF	TGTGCCAGCAGCCAAGCGGTGTCCGAGCAGTTCTTC
TRBJ2-7	.	.	TRBV14	CASSQGYLQYEQYF	TGTGCCAGCAGCCAAGGGTACCTCCAGTACGAGCAGTACTTC
TRBJ2-2	.	.	TRBV6-4	CASRRDPANTGELFF	TGTGCCAGCAGGCGGGACCCCGCGAACACCGGGGAGCTGTTTTTT
TRBJ2-1	TRBD1	.	TRBV6-4	CASSRNRDRPDNEQFF	TGTGCCAGCAGTCGAAACCGGGACAGACCAGACAATGAGCAGTTCTTC
TRBJ2-7	.	.	TRBV19	CASSDRDTRPYEQYF	TGTGCCAGTAGCGACCGGGACACGCGACCCTACGAGCAGTACTTC
TRBJ1-2	.	.	TRBV5-1	CASSPDISYGYTF	TGCGCCAGCAGCCCGGACATATCCTATGGCTACACCTTC
TRBJ1-1	.	.	TRBV9	CASSAGRAAGTEAFF	TGTGCCAGCAGCGCCGGACGGGCCGCGGGGACTGAAGCTTTCTTT
TRBJ2-2	TRBD2	.	TRBV7-2	CASSPITLVREGTGELFF	TGTGCCAGCAGCCCGATCACCTTGGTCAGGGAGGGCACCGGGGAGCTGTTTTTT
TRBJ2-7	TRBD1	.	TRBV27	CASSRDRGSPYEQYF	TGTGCCAGCAGCAGGGACAGGGGGAGTCCCTACGAGCAGTACTTC
TRBJ2-1	.	once	TRBV2	CASSPTRFNEQFF	TGTGCCAGCAGCCCGACTAGATTCAATGAGCAGTTCTTC
TRBJ2-7	TRBD1	.	TRBV6-2/TRBV6-3	CASSKGQGSSSYEQYF	TGTGCCAGCAGTAAGGGACAGGGCTCGAGCTCCTACGAGCAGTACTTC
TRBJ1-1	.	.	TRBV7-9	CASSLVVGGGNTEAFF	TGTGCCAGCAGCTTAGTGGTGGGGGGAGGGAACACTGAAGCTTTCTTT
TRBJ1-5	.	.	TRBV30	CAWSVPVQTSNQPQHF	TGTGCCTGGAGTGTACCGGTACAGACAAGCAATCAGCCCCAGCATTTT
TRBJ2-2	.	once	TRBV6-5	CASMGHSDTGELFF	TGTGCCAGCATGGGACATTCCGACACCGGGGAGCTGTTTTTT
TRBJ1-1	TRBD1	.	TRBV6-6	CASRLTDRGGTEAFF	TGTGCCAGCAGACTTACGGACAGGGGAGGGACTGAAGCTTTCTTT
TRBJ1-5	.	.	TRBV19	CASSIVGATGNQPQHF	TGTGCCAGTAGTATAGTAGGTGCCACCGGGAATCAGCCCCAGCATTTT
TRBJ1-2	.	.	TRBV18	CASSPGTTIGYGYTF	TGTGCCAGCTCACCAGGGACAACGATTGGTTATGGCTACACCTTC
TRBJ2-7	.	once	TRBV11-2	CASSLDLGGVYEQYF	TGTGCCAGCAGCTTAGATCTTGGGGGCGTCTACGAGCAGTACTTC
TRBJ1-1	.	.	TRBV28	CASSSYQTGEAFF	TGTGCCAGCAGTTCCTACCAGACAGGAGAAGCTTTCTTT
TRBJ2-5	.	once	TRBV10-3	CAISFSQETQYF	TGTGCCATCAGCTTCTCCCAAGAGACCCAGTACTTC
TRBJ1-6	.	once	TRBV18	CASSPGQNYSPLHF	TGTGCCAGCTCACCGGGGCAGAATTATTCACCCCTCCACTTT
TRBJ2-1	TRBD2	few	TRBV7-3	CASSLDGRGEQFF	TGTGCCAGCAGCTTAGACGGGAGGGGTGAGCAGTTCTTC
TRBJ2-7	TRBD2	.	TRBV9	CASSVGRGSSYEQYF	TGTGCCAGCAGCGTAGGGCGGGGGAGCTCCTACGAGCAGTACTTC
TRBJ2-6	.	.	TRBV2	CASSEVRGGTGANVLTF	TGTGCCAGCAGTGAAGTTAGGGGGGGAACTGGGGCCAACGTCCTGACTTTC
TRBJ2-1	TRBD2	.	TRBV19	CASSSATSGGNEQFF	TGTGCCAGTAGCTCGGCGACTAGCGGGGGGAATGAGCAGTTCTTC
TRBJ2-7	TRBD2	few	TRBV5-5	CASSSGLVWRSYEQYF	TGTGCCAGCAGCTCGGGACTAGTTTGGCGCTCCTACGAGCAGTACTTC